One sample yielded the 21 T cell receptor beta chains listed below, sequenced in a study of T cell responses to AZD1222 COVID-19 vaccine. Generated by immunoSEQ multiplex PCR, the TCRdb table keeps only in-frame clones and is missing some. The sample includes about 200,000 clones, 85% to 95% of them seen just once. The sequences come from peripheral blood, collected 28 days after the second dose of the MenACWY control vaccine. Receptors were obtained from an adult who received the MenACWY meningococcal vaccine as a control.

This chain joins TRBV7-9 and TRBJ2-1; TRBD2 might be the D (6 bases). Trimming shortened V by 1 base and J by 4 bases, and 14 bases separated the two germline ends. CDR1 is SEHNR and CDR2 is FQNEAQ in the germline V gene (reference sequence). This CDR3 spans 16 amino acids. The CDR3 sequence is CASSLVTGRGYNEQFF. The CDR3 nucleotides are TGTGCCAGCAGCTTAGTTACCGGGAGAGGATACAATGAGCAGTTCTTC.

CDR3 nucleotides: TGTGCGGCCGGACAACGCAATCAGCCCCAGCATTTT. Its protein product is CAAGQRNQPQHF. The gene calls are TRBV28 and TRBJ1-5; tentative D call: TRBD1 (5 bases). Per germline, CDR1 MDHEN and CDR2 SYDVKM. The CDR3 spans 12 residues.

With respect to this clone: Sequence at one end of the junction differs from germline and may be a read error. The rearrangement links TRBV6-5 to TRBJ1-2; perhaps TRBD1 as D (5 bases). The CDR3 loop spans 11 amino acids. Germline assignment: CDR1 MNHEY and CDR2 SVGAGI. CDR3 sequence (DNA): TGTGCCAGCAGTTACTTACAACTGACAGTCTTC. This sequence encodes CASSYLQLTVF.

The V gene is TRBV30, the J gene TRBJ1-5; 7 positions agree with TRBD1. The CDR3 has 13 amino acids. J was trimmed by 4 bases and V by 3 bases; bases with no gene match: 3. The germline CDR1 and CDR2 sequences are GTSNPN and SVGIG (reference sequence). The CDR3 is CAWSGTANQPQHF. The CDR3, as DNA: TGTGCCTGGAGCGGGACAGCGAATCAGCCCCAGCATTTT.

This clone has a single count. The chain couples TRBV10-3 to TRBJ1-6, with D possibly matching TRBD1 (6 bases). From germline, CDR1 is ENHRY and CDR2 SYGVKD. Between the trimmed V and J ends, which lost 6 bases and 8 bases, there was a span of 11 bases. This CDR3 comprises 13 residues. For the CDR3, the DNA is TGTGCCATCAGGCAGGGGATGGATTCACCCCTCCACTTT. It is translated as CAIRQGMDSPLHF.

In DNA, the CDR3 is TGTGCCAGCAGTGGGGGGATCGACAGATTTAATGAAAAACTGTTTTTT. Translation gives CASSGGIDRFNEKLFF. This chain joins TRBV6-1 and TRBJ1-4; a weak D match, TRBD1 (5 bases). Deletions cut 4 bases from V and 4 bases from J, with 16 bases between. The CDR3 loop spans 16 amino acids. The V gene's germline CDR1 is MNHNS and CDR2 SASEGT.

The chain couples TRBV5-1 to TRBJ1-2, with TRBD1 matching 7 bases. Per germline, CDR1 SGHRS and CDR2 YFSETQ. The V segment lost 2 bases and the J segment 2 bases; nucleotides outside the gene matches: 3. The CDR3 is made up of 14 amino acids. CDR3 nucleotides: TGCGCCAGCAGCTTACAGACAGGGAACTATGGCTACACCTTC. This codes for CASSLQTGNYGYTF.

The chain employs TRBV24-1 and TRBJ2-1; D is ambiguous. The length of the CDR3 is 15 residues. Germline V lookup: CDR1 KGHDR, CDR2 SFDVKD. With 5 bases removed from V and 0 bases from J, the gap between germline ends came to 10 bases. CDR3 nucleotides: TGTGCCACCAGTGCCGACTGGAGCTCCTACAATGAGCAGTTCTTC. Its translation is CATSADWSSYNEQFF.

The rearrangement links TRBV5-1 to TRBJ2-5, with 12 bases identical to TRBD2. The trim removed 0 bases at V and 4 bases at J, leaving 7 bases unmatched. This CDR3 has 17 amino acids. In germline, CDR1 is SGHRS, CDR2 YFSETQ. This chain's CDR3 is CASSLVLAGGGGETQYF. The CDR3, as DNA: TGCGCCAGCAGCTTGGTCCTAGCGGGAGGGGGAGGAGAGACCCAGTACTTC.

The rearrangement links TRBV10-2 to TRBJ2-2; D not resolved. CDR1 and CDR2 (germline): WSHSY, SAAADI. Trimming stripped 8 bases from V and 6 bases from J, with 19 bases between. The CDR3 totals 15 residues. Written as DNA, the CDR3 is TGCGCCAGCTGCCCCCGGGTCCACCTATCCGGGGAGCTGTTTTTT. It specifies CASCPRVHLSGELFF.

Remarks on this clone: At one boundary the junction diverges from the germline segment, which might be a read error. V is TRBV4-1 and J is TRBJ1-2, with TRBD1 matching over 8 bases. Germline V gene sequence: CDR1 MGHRA, CDR2 YSYEKL. The CDR3 runs 13 residues. Written as DNA, the CDR3 is TGCGCCAGCAGCCTTTCACGGGACAGGTCCCCTATCTTC. It translates to CASSLSRDRSPIF.

The gene calls are TRBV7-8 and TRBJ1-5, with D perhaps matching TRBD1 (5 bases). CDR1 SGHVS and CDR2 FQNEAQ come from the germline V gene. The CDR3 runs to 15 residues. The V gene lost 5 bases and the J gene lost 0 bases, with 11 bases spanning the gap. The CDR3 bases are TGTGCCAGCAGCGTCGGGGACGGTAGCAATCAGCCCCAGCATTTT. Amino acid sequence: CASSVGDGSNQPQHF.

This chain links TRBV6-6 with TRBJ1-5, with a weak D call TRBD1 (5 bases). The CDR3 loop spans 14 amino acids. Trimming stripped 7 bases from V and 1 base from J, with 11 bases between. Germline V lookup: CDR1 MNHNY, CDR2 SVGAGI (reference sequence). The CDR3 loop reads CASISTGSNQPQHF. The CDR3 DNA is TGTGCCAGCATTAGTACAGGCAGCAATCAGCCCCAGCATTTT.

The chain links TRBV7-9 to TRBJ1-1; D is unresolved. V shed 3 bases and J shed 5 bases, with 10 bases lying between them. The CDR3 has 13 amino acids. CDR1 and CDR2 (germline): SEHNR, FQNEAQ (reference sequence). The chain's CDR3 is CASSFESSTEAFF. In DNA, the CDR3 is TGTGCCAGCAGCTTCGAATCTTCTACTGAAGCTTTCTTT. The variable domain in full, with the rest retrieved from reference TRBV7-9 and TRBJ1-1, is DTGVSQNPRHKITKRGQNVTFRCDPISEHNRLYWYRQTLGQGPEFLTYFQNEAQLEKSRLLSDRFSAERPKGSFSTLEIQRTEQGDSAMYLCASSFESSTEAFFGQGTRLTVV.

CDR3 residues: CASSQGDRAGELFF. The CDR3 DNA sequence: TGTGCCAGCAGCCAGGGCGACAGGGCCGGGGAGCTGTTTTTT. The chain uses TRBV3-1 (or the pseudogene TRBV3-2) and TRBJ2-2, with 7 bases lining up with TRBD1. Germline V gene data show CDR1 as LGHDT and CDR2 as YNNKEL (reference sequence). This CDR3 spans 14 amino acids. The V and J ends lost 3 bases and 6 bases, in that order; junction bases with no gene match: 4.

The V gene is TRBV6-2 or TRBV6-3, the J gene TRBJ1-6; no reliable D call. V lost 2 bases and J lost 5, with 7 bases in between. CDR1 is MNHEY and CDR2 is SVGEGT in the germline V gene. This CDR3 region has 14 residues. DNA for the CDR3: TGTGCCAGCAGTTACGGATTGGATAATTCACCCCTCCACTTT. It specifies CASSYGLDNSPLHF.

The rearrangement joins TRBV5-3 to TRBJ2-1, with 11 bases matching TRBD1. TRBV5-3 falls under the ORF class, with uncertain function. With 4 bases clipped from V and 9 bases from J, the junction kept 9 bases outside the gene matches. The CDR3 extends over 15 amino acids. The CDR3 is CARSAGTGGFGEQFF. The CDR3 coding sequence is TGTGCCAGAAGCGCCGGGACAGGGGGTTTTGGTGAGCAGTTCTTC.

The J gene is TRBJ2-7, the V gene TRBV5-6, with TRBD2 as a possible D gene (5 bases). The V gene lost 4 bases and the J gene lost 4 bases, with 9 bases spanning the gap. The CDR3 sequence is 12 residues long. Germline V gene lookup returns CDR1 SGHDT and CDR2 YYEEEE. The CDR3 DNA follows: TGTGCCAGCAGCCGGGAACGATACGAGCAGTACTTC. This encodes CASSRERYEQYF.

The chain couples TRBV30 to TRBJ1-5; TRBD1 aligns across 8 bases. This CDR3 contains 13 residues. Per germline, CDR1 GTSNPN and CDR2 SVGIG (reference sequence). With 4 bases clipped from V and 6 bases from J, the junction kept 5 bases outside the gene matches. Here the CDR3 DNA reads TGTGCCTGGACAGGGGGCGCGAGTCAGCCCCAGCATTTT. It translates to CAWTGGASQPQHF.

The rearrangement links TRBV14 to TRBJ2-2; D is unresolved. V was trimmed by 1 base and J by 0 bases, leaving 21 bases between them. The CDR3 totals 20 residues. Germline lookup yields CDR1 SGHDN and CDR2 FVKESK. This CDR3 reads CASSQGLTRPLITNTGELFF. The CDR3 nucleotides are TGTGCCAGCAGCCAAGGGCTTACCCGGCCCCTCATAACGAACACCGGGGAGCTGTTTTTT.

V usage is TRBV27 and J usage is TRBJ1-5, with D perhaps matching TRBD1 (6 bases). Germline V lookup: CDR1 MNHEY, CDR2 SMNVEV (reference sequence). V was trimmed by 3 bases and J by 6 bases, leaving 12 bases between them. The CDR3 is made up of 14 amino acids. CDR3 coding DNA: TGTGCCAGCAGTTTCGGGGGCCATGCTCAGCCCCAGCATTTT. Translated, it gives CASSFGGHAQPQHF.